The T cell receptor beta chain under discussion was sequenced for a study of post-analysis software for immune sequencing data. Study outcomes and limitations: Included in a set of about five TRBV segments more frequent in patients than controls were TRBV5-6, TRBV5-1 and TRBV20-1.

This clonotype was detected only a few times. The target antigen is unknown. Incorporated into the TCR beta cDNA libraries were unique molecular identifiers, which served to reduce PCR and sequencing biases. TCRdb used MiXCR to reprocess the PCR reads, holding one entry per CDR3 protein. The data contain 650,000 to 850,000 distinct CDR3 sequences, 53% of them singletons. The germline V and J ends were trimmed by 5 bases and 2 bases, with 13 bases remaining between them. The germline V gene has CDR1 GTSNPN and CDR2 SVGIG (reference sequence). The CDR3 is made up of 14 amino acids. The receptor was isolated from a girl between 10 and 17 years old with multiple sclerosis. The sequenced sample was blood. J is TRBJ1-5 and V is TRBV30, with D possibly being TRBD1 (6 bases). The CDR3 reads CAWALGGGNQPQHF. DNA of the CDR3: TGTGCCTGGGCCCTTGGGGGCGGCAATCAGCCCCAGCATTTT. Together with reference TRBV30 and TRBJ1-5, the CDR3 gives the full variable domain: SQTIHQWPATLVQPVGSPLSLECTVEGTSNPNLYWYRQAAGRGLQLLFYSVGIGQISSEVPQNLSASRPQDRQFILSSKKLLLSDSGFYLCAWALGGGNQPQHFGDGTRLSIL.